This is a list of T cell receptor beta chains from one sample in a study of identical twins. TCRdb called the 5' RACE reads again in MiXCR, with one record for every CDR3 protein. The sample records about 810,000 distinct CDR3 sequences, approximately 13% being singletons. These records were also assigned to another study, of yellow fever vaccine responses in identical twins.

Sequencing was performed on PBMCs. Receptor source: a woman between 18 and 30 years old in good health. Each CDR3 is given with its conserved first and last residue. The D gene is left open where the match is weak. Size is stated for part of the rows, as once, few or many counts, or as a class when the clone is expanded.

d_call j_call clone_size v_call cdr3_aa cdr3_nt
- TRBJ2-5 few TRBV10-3 CAISDGGARETQYF TGTGCCATCAGTGATGGGGGGGCCCGAGAGACCCAGTACTTC
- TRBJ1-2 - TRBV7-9 CASSSPPSGPNYGYTF TGTGCCAGCAGCTCACCCCCCTCGGGGCCGAACTATGGCTACACCTTC
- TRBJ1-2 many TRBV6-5 CASSYSRPPPNYGYTF TGTGCCAGCAGTTACTCGAGGCCGCCTCCTAACTATGGCTACACCTTC
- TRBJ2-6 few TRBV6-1 CASRTAQLLISGANVLTF TGTGCCAGCAGGACAGCCCAACTACTAATTTCTGGGGCCAACGTCCTGACTTTC
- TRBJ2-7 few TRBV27 CASRREQGPYEQYF TGTGCCAGCCGAAGGGAACAGGGTCCCTACGAGCAGTACTTC
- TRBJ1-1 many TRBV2 CASSEARNTEAFF TGTGCCAGCAGTGAAGCGAGGAACACTGAAGCTTTCTTT
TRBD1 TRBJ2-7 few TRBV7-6 CASSPIMDRGLCF TGTGCCAGCAGTCCCATTATGGACAGGGGGCTGTGCTTC
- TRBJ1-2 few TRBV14 CASSPSGIGYTF TGTGCCAGCAGCCCCTCCGGAATAGGCTACACCTTC
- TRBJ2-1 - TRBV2 CASKLWSTAGNNEQFF TGTGCCAGCAAGCTATGGAGTACGGCAGGGAACAATGAGCAGTTCTTC
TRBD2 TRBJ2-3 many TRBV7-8 CASSKTSGRGPDTQYF TGTGCCAGCAGCAAGACTAGCGGGAGGGGCCCAGATACGCAGTATTTT
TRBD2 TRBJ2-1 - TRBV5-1 CASSPSAGGTLNEQFF TGCGCCAGCAGCCCGAGCGCGGGGGGAACTTTGAATGAGCAGTTCTTC
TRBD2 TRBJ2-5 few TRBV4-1 CASSQRLAGGPRETQYF TGCGCCAGCAGCCAAAGACTAGCGGGGGGGCCGCGAGAGACCCAGTACTTC
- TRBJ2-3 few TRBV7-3 CASSYDRDQTSDTQYF TGTGCCAGCAGCTACGATCGGGACCAAACTTCAGATACGCAGTATTTT
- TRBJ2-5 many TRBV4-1 CASSQLQETQYF TGCGCCAGCAGCCAACTTCAAGAGACCCAGTACTTC
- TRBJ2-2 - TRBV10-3 CAISESNGEKELFF TGTGCCATCAGTGAGTCTAACGGGGAGAAAGAGCTGTTTTTT
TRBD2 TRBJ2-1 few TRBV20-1 CSARAGLARNINLNEQFF TGCAGTGCTAGAGCGGGACTAGCGCGCAACATTAACCTCAATGAGCAGTTCTTC
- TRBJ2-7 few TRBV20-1 CSARDSYEQYF TGCAGTGCTAGAGATTCCTACGAGCAGTACTTC
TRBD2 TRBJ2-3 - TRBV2 CASSSQDGLASDTQYF TGTGCCAGCAGTTCCCAAGATGGACTAGCCTCAGATACGCAGTATTTT
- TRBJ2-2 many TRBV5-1 CASSPAAANTGELFF TGCGCCAGCAGCCCGGCGGCAGCGAACACCGGGGAGCTGTTTTTT
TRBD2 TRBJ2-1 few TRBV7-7 CASSRLGGGDNEQFF TGTGCCAGCAGTCGTTTAGGCGGGGGGGACAATGAGCAGTTCTTC
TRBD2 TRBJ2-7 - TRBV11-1 CASSLSSSGRVDEQYF TGTGCCAGCAGCTTATCGTCTAGCGGGAGGGTTGACGAGCAGTACTTC
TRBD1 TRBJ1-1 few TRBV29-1 CSVATTRQGARAFF TGCAGCGTTGCGACCACCCGACAGGGGGCACGAGCTTTCTTT
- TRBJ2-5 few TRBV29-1 CSVEGPGQETQYF TGCAGCGTTGAAGGTCCGGGACAAGAGACCCAGTACTTC
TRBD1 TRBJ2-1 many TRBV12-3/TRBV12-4 CASSHRGTGVVEQFF TGTGCCAGCAGCCATAGGGGGACAGGGGTTGTCGAGCAGTTCTTC
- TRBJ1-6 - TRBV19 CASSIDLGVNSPLHF TGTGCCAGTAGTATAGATCTAGGGGTTAATTCACCCCTCCACTTT
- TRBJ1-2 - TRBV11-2 CASSWGRASYGYTF TGTGCCAGCAGCTGGGGACGCGCTAGCTATGGCTACACCTTC
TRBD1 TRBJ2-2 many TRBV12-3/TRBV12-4 CASSLDLTGVDTGELFF TGTGCCAGCAGTCTTGACTTGACAGGGGTCGACACCGGGGAGCTGTTTTTT
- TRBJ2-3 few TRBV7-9 CASSSTGTIADTQYF TGTGCCAGCAGTTCGACCGGGACGATAGCAGATACGCAGTATTTT
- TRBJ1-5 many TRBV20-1 CSASPSDRTVMQPQHF TGCAGTGCTAGTCCCTCCGACAGAACGGTGATGCAGCCCCAGCATTTT
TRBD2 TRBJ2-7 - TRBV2 CASSEGLAGWPYEQYF TGTGCCAGCAGTGAAGGACTAGCGGGCTGGCCCTACGAGCAGTACTTC
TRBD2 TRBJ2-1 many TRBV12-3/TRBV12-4 CASRLDRDGTSGSNEQFF TGTGCCAGCAGGTTAGACAGGGACGGGACTAGCGGGAGCAATGAGCAGTTCTTC
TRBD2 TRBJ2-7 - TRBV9 CASSARLAGVREQYF TGTGCCAGCAGCGCCAGACTAGCGGGAGTTCGCGAGCAGTACTTC
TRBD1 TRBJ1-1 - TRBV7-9 CASSFGGQAEAFF TGTGCCAGCAGCTTCGGGGGACAGGCTGAAGCTTTCTTT
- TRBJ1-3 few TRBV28 CATIHSRTGNTIYF TGTGCCACTATCCACAGCAGAACTGGAAACACCATATATTTT
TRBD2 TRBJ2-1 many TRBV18 CASSPPIAGGHEQFF TGTGCCAGCTCACCACCTATAGCGGGGGGGCATGAGCAGTTCTTC
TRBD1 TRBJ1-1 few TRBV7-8 CASSSGGKVYTEAFF TGTGCCAGCAGCTCAGGGGGCAAGGTGTACACTGAAGCTTTCTTT
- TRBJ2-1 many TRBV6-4 CASSGGRGSYNEQFF TGTGCCAGCAGTGGGGGCAGGGGCTCCTACAATGAGCAGTTCTTC
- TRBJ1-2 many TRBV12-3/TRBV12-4 CASSSQWSEGLGGYTF TGTGCCAGCAGTTCCCAGTGGAGTGAGGGGCTAGGGGGCTACACCTTC
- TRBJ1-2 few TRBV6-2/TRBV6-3 CASSRIQGLNGGYTF TGTGCCAGCAGCCGAATACAGGGTCTGAATGGTGGCTACACCTTC
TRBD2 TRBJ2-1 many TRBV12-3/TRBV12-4 CASNLAGGEYNEQFF TGTGCCAGCAACCTCGCGGGGGGGGAATACAATGAGCAGTTCTTC
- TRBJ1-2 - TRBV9 CASSVVPSTRGYTF TGTGCCAGCAGCGTAGTGCCCAGTACACGGGGCTACACCTTC
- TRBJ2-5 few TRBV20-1 CSATQWQETQYF TGCAGTGCTACCCAGTGGCAAGAGACCCAGTACTTC
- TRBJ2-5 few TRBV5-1 CASSHNWLAVETQYF TGCGCCAGCAGCCATAACTGGCTAGCCGTGGAGACCCAGTACTTC
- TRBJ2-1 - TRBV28 CASGPHRVRNPYNEQFF TGTGCCAGCGGTCCCCACCGGGTCAGGAACCCATACAATGAGCAGTTCTTC
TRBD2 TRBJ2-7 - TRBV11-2 CASSPHAIGGLAGVYEQYF TGTGCCAGCAGCCCCCACGCAATTGGGGGGCTAGCGGGGGTCTACGAGCAGTACTTC
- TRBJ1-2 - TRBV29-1 CSVVKDNGYTF TGCAGCGTTGTAAAGGACAATGGCTACACCTTC
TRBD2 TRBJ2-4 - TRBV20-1 CSASGAGLAGGIQYF TGCAGTGCTAGCGGGGCAGGGCTAGCGGGAGGGATTCAGTACTTC
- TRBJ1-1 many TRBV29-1 CSVSLWTNTEAFF TGCAGCGTCTCCCTGTGGACCAACACTGAAGCTTTCTTT
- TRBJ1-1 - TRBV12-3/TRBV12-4 CASSLMRWDTEAFF TGTGCCAGCAGTTTGATGCGATGGGACACTGAAGCTTTCTTT
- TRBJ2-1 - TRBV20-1 CSADSGTYNEQFF TGCAGTGCTGACTCCGGGACCTACAATGAGCAGTTCTTC
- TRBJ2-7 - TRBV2 CASRTQGLGEQYF TGTGCCAGCAGAACCCAGGGTCTGGGTGAGCAGTACTTC
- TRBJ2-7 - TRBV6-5 CASSYSTGQAGMTYEQYF TGTGCCAGCAGTTACTCGACTGGTCAGGCAGGGATGACCTACGAGCAGTACTTC
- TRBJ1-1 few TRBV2 CASSEQVSSTEAFF TGTGCCAGCAGTGAACAGGTTTCGTCCACTGAAGCTTTCTTT
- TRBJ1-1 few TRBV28 CASSPMFVGGIEAFF TGTGCCAGCAGCCCCATGTTTGTGGGTGGCATTGAAGCTTTCTTT